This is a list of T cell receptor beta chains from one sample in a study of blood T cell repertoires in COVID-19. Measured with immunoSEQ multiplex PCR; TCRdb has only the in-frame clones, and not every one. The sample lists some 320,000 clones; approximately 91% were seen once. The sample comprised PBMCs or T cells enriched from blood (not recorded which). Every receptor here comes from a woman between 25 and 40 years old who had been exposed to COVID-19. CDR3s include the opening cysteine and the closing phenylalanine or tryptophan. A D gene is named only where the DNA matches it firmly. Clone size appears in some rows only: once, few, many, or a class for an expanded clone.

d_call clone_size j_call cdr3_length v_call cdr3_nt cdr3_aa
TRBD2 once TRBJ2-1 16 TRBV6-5 TGTGCCAGCAGTTATTTTACGGGACTAGCGATGGCTGAGCAGTTCTTC CASSYFTGLAMAEQFF
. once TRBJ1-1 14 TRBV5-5 TGTGCCAGCAGCTTGAAACCGGGTTTTGCTGAAGCTTTCTTT CASSLKPGFAEAFF
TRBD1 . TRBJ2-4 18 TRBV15 TGTGCCACCAGCAGAGATGCGGACAGGGCAGCCGGCAAAAACATTCAGTACTTC CATSRDADRAAGKNIQYF
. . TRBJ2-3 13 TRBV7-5 TGTGCCAGAAGGCCAGGGGATACAGATACGCAGTATTTT CARRPGDTDTQYF
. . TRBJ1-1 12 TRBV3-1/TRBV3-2 TGTGCCAGCAGCCAAGTGGGAGGGGGAGCTTTCTTT CASSQVGGGAFF
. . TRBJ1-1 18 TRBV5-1 TGCGCCAGCAGAGGGGGAATTACAGGTAACGAACAAAATACTGAAGCTTTCTTT CASRGGITGNEQNTEAFF
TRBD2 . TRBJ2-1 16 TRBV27 TGTGCCAGCAGCACGGACACTAGCGGGGAGCTCGATGAGCAGTTCTTC CASSTDTSGELDEQFF
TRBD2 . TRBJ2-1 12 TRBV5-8 TGTGCCAGCAGATGGGGAGGGGCTGAGCAGTTCTTC CASRWGGAEQFF
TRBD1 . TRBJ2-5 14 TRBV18 TGTGCCAGCTCCCCTCGGGACAGCCAAGAGACCCAGTACTTC CASSPRDSQETQYF
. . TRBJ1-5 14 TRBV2 TGTGCCAGCAGTGAAAGGACAGACTATCAGCCCCAGCATTTT CASSERTDYQPQHF
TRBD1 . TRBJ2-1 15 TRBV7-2 TGTGCCAGCAGCTTAGAAGGGACAGTGGGGAATGAGCAGTTCTTC CASSLEGTVGNEQFF
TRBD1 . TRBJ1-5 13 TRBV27 TGTGCCAGCGCAAGGACAGGGCTTCAGCCCCAGCATTTT CASARTGLQPQHF
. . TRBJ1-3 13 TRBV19 TGTGCCAGTAGCTCCCCAGCTGGAAACACCATATATTTT CASSSPAGNTIYF
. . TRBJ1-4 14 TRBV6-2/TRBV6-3 TGTGCCAGCAGCATAACAGCAAGAGGGGAAAAACTGTTTTTT CASSITARGEKLFF
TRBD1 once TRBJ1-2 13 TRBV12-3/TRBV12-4 TGTGCCAGCAGTTTGCAGGGGGCATATGGCTACACCTTC CASSLQGAYGYTF
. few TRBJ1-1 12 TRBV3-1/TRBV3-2 TGTGCCAGCAGCCAGGCAGGGATGCGGGCTTTCTTT CASSQAGMRAFF
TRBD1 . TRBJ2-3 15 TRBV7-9 TGTGCCAGCAGCTCACGGGACAGGGAGGAAGATACGCAGTATTTT CASSSRDREEDTQYF
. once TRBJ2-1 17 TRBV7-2 TGTGCCAGCAGCTTAGCAGTAGGTGGGGGCCGATACAATGAGCAGTTCTTC CASSLAVGGGRYNEQFF
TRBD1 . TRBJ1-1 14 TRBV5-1 TGCGCCAGCAGCCGAGGACAGGGGAACACTGAAGCTTTCTTT CASSRGQGNTEAFF
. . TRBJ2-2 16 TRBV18 TGTGCCAGCTCACCTCCGAACAGGGTGGGAGCCGGGGAGCTGTTTTTT CASSPPNRVGAGELFF
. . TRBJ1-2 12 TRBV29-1 TGCAGCGCCGTCAGGGGAGACTATGGCTACACCTTC CSAVRGDYGYTF
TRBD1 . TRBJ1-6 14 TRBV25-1 TGTGCCAGCAGTGAGAGGGGGCCGGGGTCACCCCTCCACTTT CASSERGPGSPLHF
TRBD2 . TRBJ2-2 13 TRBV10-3 TGTGCCATCAGGGCCAGCGGGGGGGCCGAGCTGTTTTTT CAIRASGGAELFF
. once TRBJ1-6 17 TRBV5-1 TGCGCCAGCAGCTTGATGGGGGGGCAGGGAAGAGGTTCACCCCTCCACTTT CASSLMGGQGRGSPLHF